These 25 T cell receptor beta chains were all obtained from the same sample, sequenced in a study of regulatory T cells in long-lasting Graves disease. Sample time point: newly diagnosed GD, antithyroid drugs for less than 3 months. The TCR library was made from RNA extracted from PBMCs. Building the TCR beta libraries relied on iRepertoire HTBI primers, and CDR3 regions underwent Arm-PCR. A single record per CDR3 protein comes from TCRdb applying MiXCR to the multiplex PCR reads. Here the sample spans hundreds of thousands of distinct CDR3 sequences, roughly a sixth being singletons. These data were likewise used in another study, on T cells in Graves' hyperthyroidism and ophthalmopathy.

Sequences were derived from peripheral blood mononuclear cells (PBMCs), sampled at new diagnosis, from a patient treated with antithyroid drugs. The receptor set was obtained from a man between 18 and 29 years old with Graves disease.

This clonotype was found a few times. The chain recombines TRBV5-1 with TRBJ2-5; D is possibly TRBD1 (6 bases). V lost 0 bases and J lost 3, with 12 bases in between. This CDR3 comprises 15 residues. CDR1 is SGHRS, CDR2 YFSETQ, per germline. CDR3 DNA sequence: TGCGCCAGCAGCTTGGGGGACACCATTGAAGAGACCCAGTACTTC. The encoded protein is CASSLGDTIEETQYF.

Ten or more counts support this clonotype. The V call is TRBV20-1, the J call TRBJ2-7; D is perhaps TRBD1 or TRBD2 (5 bases each). Trimming took off 3 bases at V and 5 bases at J, with 17 bases between the two ends. Germline loops: CDR1 DFQATT, CDR2 SNEGSKA (reference sequence). This CDR3 is 14 amino acids long. The CDR3 region has the DNA TGCAGTGCTAGGTTCAGAGACAAGGGACACGAGCAGTACTTC. It translates to CSARFRDKGHEQYF.

The table lists this clonotype with a few counts. The rearrangement links TRBV6-5 to TRBJ1-6; D call uncertain. V shed 2 bases and J shed 11 bases, with 16 bases lying between them. CDR1 is MNHEY, CDR2 SVGAGI, per germline. The CDR3 loop spans 15 amino acids. CDR3 DNA sequence: TGTGCCAGCAGTTACGATGGCAGGTGGTCGACACCCCTCCACTTT. The encoded protein is CASSYDGRWSTPLHF.

This clonotype has more than one count but fewer than ten. The V gene is TRBV11-2, the J gene TRBJ1-2; the match to TRBD1 covers 9 bases. Germline trimming cut 5 bases from V and 4 bases from J; bases unmatched to any gene: 11. This CDR3 is 16 amino acids long. Germline lookup yields CDR1 SGHAT and CDR2 FQNNGV. The CDR3: CASSKTGTGILYGYTF. CDR3 sequence (DNA): TGTGCCAGCAGCAAGACCGGGACAGGGATCCTCTATGGCTACACCTTC. Full variable domain (rest looked up from reference TRBV11-2 and TRBJ1-2): EAGVAQSPRYKIIEKRQSVAFWCNPISGHATLYWYQQILGQGPKLLIQFQNNGVVDDSQLPKDRFSAERLKGVDSTLKIQPAKLEDSAVYLCASSKTGTGILYGYTFGSGTRLTVV.

This clonotype was seen ten or more times. The chain recombines TRBV12-3 or TRBV12-4 with TRBJ2-3; 7 bases match TRBD2. This CDR3 spans 15 amino acids. J lost 5 bases, V lost 2 bases, and 7 bases had no gene match. The CDR3 spells CASSLQAGARDTQYF. CDR3 nucleotide sequence: TGTGCCAGCAGTTTACAGGCGGGAGCTAGAGATACGCAGTATTTT.

The chain couples TRBV11-2 to TRBJ1-4; D is undetermined. CDR3 length: 15 amino acids. The germline CDR1 and CDR2 sequences are SGHAT and FQNNGV. The germline V and J ends were trimmed by 1 base and 4 bases, with 10 bases remaining between them. The CDR3 here is CASSLGGIDNEKLFF. The CDR3 DNA follows: TGTGCCAGCAGCTTAGGGGGAATAGATAATGAAAAACTGTTTTTT.

Ten or more counts support this clonotype. One end of the junction fails to match germline, which may point to a read error. The chain employs TRBV5-1 and TRBJ2-1, with 10 bases lining up with TRBD1. This CDR3 contains 15 residues. CDR1 is SGHRS, CDR2 YFSETQ, per germline. CDR3 bases: TGTGCCAGCAGTTCGGGACAGGGGTCCTACAATGAGCAGTTCTTC. Translating it yields CASSSGQGSYNEQFF.

J is TRBJ1-5 and V is TRBV30; D unclear. This CDR3 region has 13 residues. The germline V gene has CDR1 GTSNPN and CDR2 SVGIG (reference sequence). V was pared by 3 bases and J by 4 bases, with 10 bases between. This CDR3 is CAWSPGLNQPQHF. CDR3 DNA: TGTGCCTGGAGCCCCGGACTAAATCAGCCCCAGCATTTT.

This clonotype was counted a few times. This chain joins TRBV19 and TRBJ1-5; D gene uncertain. Trimming stripped 5 bases from V and 5 bases from J, with 10 bases between. The germline V gene encodes CDR1 LNHDA and CDR2 SQIVND (reference sequence). The CDR3 runs to 13 residues. CDR3 amino acids: CASSAHGDQPQHF. The CDR3 DNA follows: TGTGCCAGTAGTGCCCACGGGGATCAGCCCCAGCATTTT.

As concerns this clonotype: A much larger clone differs by one base, so this may be a read error. V is TRBV9 and J is TRBJ2-2; D is uncertain. The germline V and J ends were trimmed by 0 bases and 0 bases, with 9 bases remaining between them. The CDR3 covers 16 residues. Germline CDR1 SGDLS, CDR2 YYNGEE. This chain's CDR3 is CASSVAPETNTGELFF. Written as DNA, the CDR3 is TGTGCCAGCAGCGTAGCGCCAGAAACGAACACCGGGGAGCTGTTTTTT. The whole variable domain, remainder taken from reference TRBV9 and TRBJ2-2, is DSGVTQTPKHLITATGQRVTLRCSPRSGDLSVYWYQQSLDQGLQFLIQYYNGEERAKGNILERFSAQQFPDLHSELNLSSLELGDSALYFCASSVAPETNTGELFFGEGSRLTVL.

V usage is TRBV29-1 and J usage is TRBJ1-1, with D possibly matching TRBD1 (6 bases). The CDR3 spans 16 residues. V lost 7 bases, J lost 0 bases, and 21 bases lay in between. Germline CDR1 reads SQVTM; CDR2 reads ANQGSEA. In DNA form, the CDR3 reads TGCAGCGCTCGGACAGTAGCCCCTCAAATGAACACTGAAGCTTTCTTT. It is translated as CSARTVAPQMNTEAFF.

This clonotype showed up many times. J is TRBJ1-2 and V is TRBV7-3, with no clear D. The germline CDR1 and CDR2 sequences are SGHTA and FQGTGA. V lost 1 base to trimming and J lost 2 bases, with 5 bases between them. CDR3 size: 13 residues. CDR3 coding DNA: TGTGCCAGCAGCTTAAGTCCGAACTATGGCTACACCTTC. This encodes CASSLSPNYGYTF.

This clonotype was recorded at least ten times. The rearrangement links TRBV20-1 to TRBJ1-2; weak D call: TRBD1 (5 bases). Trimming stripped 0 bases from V and 4 bases from J, with 15 bases between. Germline V gene lookup returns CDR1 DFQATT and CDR2 SNEGSKA (reference sequence). The CDR3 contains 15 residues. CDR3: CSARDQETAVYGYTF. The CDR3 nucleotides are TGCAGTGCTAGAGACCAGGAGACAGCCGTCTATGGCTACACCTTC.

The CDR3, as DNA: TGTGCCAGTTCGCCGGGAGGTCTGTTTTCTGAAGCTTTCTTT. It is translated as CASSPGGLFSEAFF. V usage is TRBV19 and J usage is TRBJ1-1; no clear D. The length of the CDR3 is 14 residues. Trimming took 8 bases from V and 6 from J, leaving 19 bases between them. Looked up from germline, CDR1 is LNHDA and CDR2 is SQIVND (reference sequence).

This clonotype was counted only a few times. The chain recombines TRBV2 with TRBJ2-3; 9 bases are a match to TRBD1. The ends lost 10 bases at V and 4 bases at J; junction bases unmatched: 6. The CDR3 runs 13 residues. The germline gives CDR1 SNHLY, CDR2 FYNNEI. This CDR3 reads CAKQGARADTQYF. The CDR3 DNA sequence: TGTGCCAAACAGGGGGCTCGCGCAGATACGCAGTATTTT.

The chain's CDR3 is CASSLAIGGNSRTSSYNEQFF. CDR3 DNA: TGCGCCAGCAGCTTGGCCATAGGGGGGAATTCGCGGACAAGCTCCTACAATGAGCAGTTCTTC. V and J are TRBV5-1 and TRBJ2-1; the D call may be TRBD1 or TRBD2 (6 bases each). The CDR3 contains 21 residues. Germline CDR1 reads SGHRS; CDR2 reads YFSETQ. V was clipped by 0 bases and J by 0 bases, with 25 bases between them.

This clonotype appeared a few times. The chain joins TRBV4-2 to TRBJ2-2; 7 bases agree with TRBD2. J lost 1 base, V lost 1 base, and 6 bases had no gene match. Germline-derived CDR1 and CDR2 are LGHNA and YNFKEQ. The CDR3 is made up of 17 amino acids. CDR3 protein: CASSQVTLAVNTGELFF. The CDR3 DNA follows: TGTGCCAGCAGCCAAGTAACCCTAGCGGTGAACACCGGGGAGCTGTTTTTT.

This chain links TRBV7-9 with TRBJ2-3; TRBD2 agrees at 9 bases. The junction had 14 bases not matched to a gene; V was cut back by 2 bases and J by 2 bases. The CDR3 covers 19 residues. Germline V gives CDR1 SEHNR, CDR2 FQNEAQ (reference sequence). CDR3: CASSLIILAGRLNTDTQYF. In DNA, the CDR3 is TGTGCCAGCAGCTTAATTATCCTAGCGGGGCGTCTCAACACAGATACGCAGTATTTT.

This clonotype was counted many times. The gene calls are TRBV28 and TRBJ2-3; D is perhaps TRBD1 or TRBD2 (6 bases each). Trimming stripped 8 bases from V and 2 bases from J, with 20 bases between. The CDR3 runs to 16 residues. From germline, CDR1 is MDHEN and CDR2 SYDVKM. The CDR3 loop is CASLSGGTSYTDTQYF. CDR3 sequence (DNA): TGTGCCAGCCTAAGTGGCGGGACAAGCTACACAGATACGCAGTATTTT.

This clonotype has only a few counts. The chain joins TRBV19 to TRBJ1-5; 7 nucleotides match TRBD1. V shed 6 bases and J 2 bases; nucleotides not matched to a gene: 16. The CDR3 runs 18 residues. The V gene's germline CDR1 is LNHDA and CDR2 SQIVND (reference sequence). The CDR3 region is CASRPMDRPRGGNQPQHF. CDR3 in DNA: TGTGCCAGTAGACCAATGGACAGGCCCCGGGGGGGCAATCAGCCCCAGCATTTT.

This clonotype was counted ten times or more. This chain uses TRBV5-1 with TRBJ2-1, with TRBD1 matching over 10 bases. The germline V gene has CDR1 SGHRS and CDR2 YFSETQ. The J segment lost 8 bases and the V segment lost 3 bases, leaving 5 bases of the junction unmatched. CDR3 length: 14 residues. The CDR3 DNA follows: TGCGCCAGCAGCTACCGGGACAGGGGAGATGAGCAGTTCTTC. This translates into CASSYRDRGDEQFF. The full variable domain, with the rest looked up from reference TRBV5-1 and TRBJ2-1, is KAGVTQTPRYLIKTRGQQVTLSCSPISGHRSVSWYQQTPGQGLQFLFEYFSETQRNKGNFPGRFSGRQFSNSRSEMNVSTLELGDSALYLCASSYRDRGDEQFFGPGTRLTVL.

This clonotype came up many times. The J gene is TRBJ1-5, the V gene TRBV6-1, with 9 positions matching TRBD1. Losses at the gene ends were 5 bases for V and 6 bases for J; bases not matched to a gene: 8. Germline CDR1 MNHNS, CDR2 SASEGT. CDR3 length: 15 residues. CDR3 region: CASSQDRDRVQPQHF. The CDR3 DNA reads TGTGCCAGCAGTCAGGACCGGGACAGGGTTCAGCCCCAGCATTTT.

In its sample, this clonotype was seen many times. The chain links TRBV12-3 or TRBV12-4 to TRBJ2-5, with a possible D match to TRBD1 (8 bases). CDR3 length equals 14 residues. V was clipped by 6 bases and J by 4 bases, with 15 bases between them. CDR3 in amino acids: CASRQTGEGETQYF. Here the CDR3 DNA reads TGTGCCAGCAGACAGACAGGGGAGGGAGAGACCCAGTACTTC.

The V and J genes are TRBV6-1 and TRBJ1-2; tentative D call: TRBD1 (5 bases). CDR1 is MNHNS and CDR2 is SASEGT in the germline V gene. The V gene lost 11 bases and the J gene lost 6 bases, with 22 bases spanning the gap. The CDR3 totals 14 residues. CDR3 nucleotides: TGTGCCGTCTACTCCGGGGCTCAGATGGATGGCTACACCTTC. It encodes CAVYSGAQMDGYTF.

This clonotype appeared many times. V and J are TRBV11-2 and TRBJ2-7, with no clear D. This CDR3 has 14 residues. CDR1 SGHAT and CDR2 FQNNGV come from the germline V gene. V lost 4 bases and J lost 0, with 10 bases in between. CDR3 sequence: CASSSFGPSYEQYF. The CDR3 DNA reads as TGTGCCAGCAGCTCATTCGGACCCTCCTACGAGCAGTACTTC.